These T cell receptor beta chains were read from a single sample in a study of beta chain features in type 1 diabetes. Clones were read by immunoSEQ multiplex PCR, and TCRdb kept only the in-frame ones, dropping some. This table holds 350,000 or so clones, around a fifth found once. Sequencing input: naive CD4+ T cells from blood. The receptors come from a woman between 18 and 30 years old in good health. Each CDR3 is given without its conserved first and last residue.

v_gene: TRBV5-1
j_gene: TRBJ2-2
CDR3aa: ASSLFSTGELF

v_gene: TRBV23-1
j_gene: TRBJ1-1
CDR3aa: ASNNTENTEAF

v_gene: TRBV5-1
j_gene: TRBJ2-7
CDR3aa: ASSLAPGAEEQY

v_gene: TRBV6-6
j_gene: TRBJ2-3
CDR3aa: ASTPNGDGADTQY

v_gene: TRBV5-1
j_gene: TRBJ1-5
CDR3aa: ASSLGTGSQPQH

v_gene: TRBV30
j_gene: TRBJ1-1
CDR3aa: AWSGTGGTEAF

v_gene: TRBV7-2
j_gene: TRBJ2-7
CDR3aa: ASSPTSGRGEQY

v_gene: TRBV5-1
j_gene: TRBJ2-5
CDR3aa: ASSLGTTQETQY

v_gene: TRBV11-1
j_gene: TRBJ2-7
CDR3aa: ASSRSGGSTYEQY

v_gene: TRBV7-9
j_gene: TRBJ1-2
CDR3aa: ASSPGQGARNYGYT

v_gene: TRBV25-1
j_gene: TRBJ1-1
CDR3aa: ASSRGLNTEAF

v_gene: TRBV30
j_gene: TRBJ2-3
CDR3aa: AWSVLGTDTQY

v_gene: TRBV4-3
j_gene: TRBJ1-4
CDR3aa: ASSQVGNEKLF

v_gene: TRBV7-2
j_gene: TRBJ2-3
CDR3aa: ASSLGGVGDTQY

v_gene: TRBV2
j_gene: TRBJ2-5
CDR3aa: ASSGASGSIETQY

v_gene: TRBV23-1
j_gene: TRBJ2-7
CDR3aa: ASSQGTRLVGNEQY

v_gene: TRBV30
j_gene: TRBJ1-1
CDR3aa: AAGGYTEAF

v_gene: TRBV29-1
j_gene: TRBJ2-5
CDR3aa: SVDTYQETQY

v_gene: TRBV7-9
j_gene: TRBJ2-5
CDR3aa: ASSLLGGQETQY

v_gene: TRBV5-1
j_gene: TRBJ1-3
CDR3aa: ASSPGQASSGNTIY

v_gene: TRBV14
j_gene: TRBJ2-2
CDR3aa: ASSQVLSAAANTGELF

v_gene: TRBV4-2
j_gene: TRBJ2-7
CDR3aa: ASSQRRDRGAEQY

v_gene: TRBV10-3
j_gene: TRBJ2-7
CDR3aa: AISPTGITYEQY

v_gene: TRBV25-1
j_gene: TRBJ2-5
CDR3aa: ASSGTSGPGETQY

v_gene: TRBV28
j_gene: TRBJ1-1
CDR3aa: ASSLTGGLTF

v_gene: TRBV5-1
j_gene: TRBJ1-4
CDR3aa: ASSPNRASDEKLF

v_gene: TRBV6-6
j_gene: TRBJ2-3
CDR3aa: ASSQTSGGGTDTQY

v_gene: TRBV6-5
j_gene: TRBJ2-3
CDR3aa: ASARGGRADTQY

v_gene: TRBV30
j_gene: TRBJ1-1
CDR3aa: AWSHYTEAF

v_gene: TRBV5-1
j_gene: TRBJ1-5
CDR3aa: ASREDQPQH

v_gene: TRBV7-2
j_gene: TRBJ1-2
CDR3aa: ASSPSPGQGYGYT

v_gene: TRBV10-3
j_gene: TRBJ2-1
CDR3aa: AISAASGAPNEQF

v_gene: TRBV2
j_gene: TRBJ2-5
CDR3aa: ASKMSLPVGETQY

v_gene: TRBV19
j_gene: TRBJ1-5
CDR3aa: ASVFAGSNQPQH

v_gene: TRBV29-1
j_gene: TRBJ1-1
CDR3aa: SVEGGGRTEAF

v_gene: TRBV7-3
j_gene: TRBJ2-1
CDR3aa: ASSPQSLGTGGINEQF

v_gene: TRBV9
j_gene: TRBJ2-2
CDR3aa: ASSVGTSGGRTGELF

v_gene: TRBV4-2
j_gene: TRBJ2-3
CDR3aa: ASSQDMGQGIGTQY

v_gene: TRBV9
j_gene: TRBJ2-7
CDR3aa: ASSVGGSGRRSYEQY

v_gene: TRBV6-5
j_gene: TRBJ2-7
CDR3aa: ASSYATGQGYEQY

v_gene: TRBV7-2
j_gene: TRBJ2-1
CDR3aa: ASSLTGASGHNEQF

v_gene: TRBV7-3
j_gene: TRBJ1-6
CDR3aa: ASSAQGDNSPLH

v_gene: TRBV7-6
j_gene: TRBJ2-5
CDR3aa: ASSSSRLAGVQTQY

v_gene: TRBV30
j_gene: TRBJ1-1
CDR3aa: AWRGTRQGSLNTEAF

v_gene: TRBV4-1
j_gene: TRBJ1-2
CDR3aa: ASSQPGQRRGYT

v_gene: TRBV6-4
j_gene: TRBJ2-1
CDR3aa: ASSVEDSSYNEQF

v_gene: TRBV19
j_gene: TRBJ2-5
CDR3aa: ASSPGGRETQY

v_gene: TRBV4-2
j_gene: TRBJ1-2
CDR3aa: ASSQEQNYGYT

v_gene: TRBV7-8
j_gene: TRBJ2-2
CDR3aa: ASPRDPNRGNTGELF

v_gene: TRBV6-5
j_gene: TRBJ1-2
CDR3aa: ASSSIQGGHLGYT

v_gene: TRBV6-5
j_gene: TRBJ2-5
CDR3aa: ASSSTSAETQY

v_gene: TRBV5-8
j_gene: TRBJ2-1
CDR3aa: ASSLSQREQF

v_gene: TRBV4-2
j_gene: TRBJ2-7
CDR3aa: ASRAREGSYEQY

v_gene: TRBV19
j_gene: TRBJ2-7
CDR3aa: ASKAATSYEQY

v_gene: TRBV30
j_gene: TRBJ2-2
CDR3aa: AWELAANTGELF

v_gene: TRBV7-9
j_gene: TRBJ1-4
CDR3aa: ASSRDSTNEKLF

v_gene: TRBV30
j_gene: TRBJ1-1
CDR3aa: AWAQGRNTEAF

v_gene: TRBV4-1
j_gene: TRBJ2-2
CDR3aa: ASRLAGDGGELF